This T cell receptor (beta chain) was captured in a study of blood T cell repertoires in COVID-19. Study summary: From the United States, Italy and Spain came samples of acute and convalescent COVID-19.

Only in-frame clones appear in the TCRdb table, and some are missing; sequencing was by immunoSEQ multiplex PCR. This sample has 120,000 to 150,000 clones, with 87% found just once. Trimming shortened V by 6 bases and J by 1 base, and 15 bases separated the two germline ends. CDR1 is SGHAT, CDR2 FQNNGV, per germline. The CDR3 has 15 residues. Source material: peripheral blood. The chain joins TRBV11-2 to TRBJ1-2; TRBD1 is a possible D gene (6 bases). This TCR derives from a woman in her forties or fifties with acute or convalescent COVID-19. The CDR3 sequence: CASSLKGGVNYGYTF. The CDR3 bases are TGTGCCAGCAGTTTAAAAGGGGGGGTTAACTATGGCTACACCTTC.